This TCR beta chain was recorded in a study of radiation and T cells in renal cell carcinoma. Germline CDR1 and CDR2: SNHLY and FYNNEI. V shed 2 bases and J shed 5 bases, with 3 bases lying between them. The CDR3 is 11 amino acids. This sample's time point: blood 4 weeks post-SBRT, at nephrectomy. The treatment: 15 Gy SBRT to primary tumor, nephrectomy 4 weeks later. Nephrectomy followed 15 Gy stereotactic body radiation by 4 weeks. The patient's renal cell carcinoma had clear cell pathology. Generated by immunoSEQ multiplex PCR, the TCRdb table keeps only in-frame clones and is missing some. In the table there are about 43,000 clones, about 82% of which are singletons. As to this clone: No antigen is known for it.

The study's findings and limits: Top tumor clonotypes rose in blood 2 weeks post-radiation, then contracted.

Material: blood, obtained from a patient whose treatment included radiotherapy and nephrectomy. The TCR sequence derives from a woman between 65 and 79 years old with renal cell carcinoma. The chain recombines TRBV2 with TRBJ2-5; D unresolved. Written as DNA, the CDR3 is TGTGCCAGCAGTGAATGGGAGACCCAGTACTTC. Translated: CASSEWETQYF.